These T cell receptor beta chains were read from a single sample in a study of OX40 agonist ivuxolimab in advanced cancers. Repertoires were generated with immunoSEQ multiplex PCR, while TCRdb's copy carries only in-frame clones and drops some. Among under 65,000 clones, around 83% were seen once, and the ten largest hold 2.5% to 3.5%. Sequencing was performed on CD4+ or CD8+ T cells sorted from blood, taken in a trial of the OX40 agonist ivuxolimab. Every receptor here comes from an adult with an advanced solid tumor such as melanoma, head and neck, liver or kidney cancer. Each CDR3 is given with its conserved first and last residue.

J gene,V gene,CDR3 protein
TRBJ2-5,TRBV10-3,CAISESGRGDQETQYF
TRBJ1-2,TRBV6-4,CASSDSTDPPRYGYTF
TRBJ2-5,TRBV29-1,CSVAGGTSGGAFQETQYF
TRBJ1-2,TRBV5-1,CASSLGQGTYGYTF
TRBJ1-5,TRBV7-2,CASSPQVGSGQPQHF
TRBJ2-7,TRBV6-6,CASSYQGLALAYEQYF
TRBJ2-2,TRBV19,CASSYTGGTGELFF
TRBJ2-6,TRBV19,CASSRQGNSGANVLTF
TRBJ2-7,TRBV7-8,CASSLSGDLEQYF
TRBJ2-7,TRBV4-1,CASSQVTRNSGYEQYF
TRBJ1-2,TRBV11-1,CASSLTGGEYGYTF
TRBJ2-2,TRBV7-2,CASSLVSQGGELFF
TRBJ2-5,TRBV5-1,CASSLVPAGNQETQYF
TRBJ1-5,TRBV7-2,CASSTQGAFQPQHF
TRBJ2-5,TRBV7-7,CASSPAGTVGETQYF
TRBJ2-7,TRBV7-2,CASSLSRSEQYF
TRBJ2-1,TRBV19,CASSINRNEQFF
TRBJ2-3,TRBV28,CASSLVDRLAGGPLLDTQYF
TRBJ1-5,TRBV2,CASSEAGNQPQHF
TRBJ1-2,TRBV5-1,CASSFGGQELGYTF
TRBJ1-5,TRBV11-2,CASSLSERLAQHF
TRBJ2-2,TRBV5-1,CASSLGDGVSGELFF
TRBJ2-1,TRBV7-6,CASSLPGARDEQFF
TRBJ1-4,TRBV9,CASSGRGTSNEKLFF
TRBJ2-7,TRBV7-2,CASSLDWTYEQYF
TRBJ1-1,TRBV7-3,CASSPMRGVLDTEAFF
TRBJ2-1,TRBV28,CASRIMGGSGTYNEQFF
TRBJ1-1,TRBV18,CASSPYGESEAFF
TRBJ1-5,TRBV5-4,CASSLGHTQPQHF
TRBJ2-7,TRBV7-9,CASSSQGDEQYF
TRBJ2-2,TRBV23-1,CASSQQGQGVIGELFF
TRBJ2-1,TRBV27,CASSQGTRREQFF
TRBJ1-3,TRBV5-1,CASSLFGDTIYF
TRBJ2-7,TRBV19,CASSIGPGKHEQYF
TRBJ1-2,TRBV9,CASSVGGRSNWYGYTF
TRBJ2-5,TRBV6-1,CASSPTGTAQETQYF
TRBJ1-3,TRBV6-6,CASSYMSSGNTIYF
TRBJ2-7,TRBV19,CASSHWGTSGSHEQYF
TRBJ1-2,TRBV11-3,CASSPDIMGARGYTF
TRBJ2-1,TRBV13,CASSFTYRLAGAPYNEQFF
TRBJ2-7,TRBV19,CASSRDRGSYEQYF
TRBJ1-1,TRBV11-2,CASSPGQSFEAFF
TRBJ2-7,TRBV5-1,CASSQQGAGSYEQYF
TRBJ1-1,TRBV27,CASSSGGRRNTEAFF
TRBJ2-1,TRBV28,CASSHTQGARNEQFF
TRBJ2-1,TRBV9,CASSVDSGRAAGNEQFF
TRBJ1-2,TRBV23-1,CASSQGARSTNYGYTF
TRBJ2-4,TRBV4-1,CASSQGIATGLAKNIQYF
TRBJ1-2,TRBV11-2,CASNPLGGEYYGYTF
TRBJ2-3,TRBV5-5,CASSPEGPTDTQYF
TRBJ2-2,TRBV6-5,CASSTGPGVGELFF
TRBJ2-3,TRBV29-1,CSVDGTGTDTQYF
TRBJ2-1,TRBV7-2,CASSLVGTGIRNEQFF